The T cell receptor (beta chain) under discussion was sequenced for a study of regulatory T cells in long-lasting Graves disease. Per germline, CDR1 SGHNT and CDR2 YYREEE (reference sequence). CDR3 size: 14 residues. J was trimmed by 10 bases and V by 4 bases; bases with no gene match: 9. Arm-PCR of CDR3 regions and iRepertoire HTBI primers were the basis on which TCR beta libraries were built. MiXCR, applied by TCRdb to the multiplex PCR reads, yields one record per CDR3 protein. The sample yields some 200,000 distinct CDR3 sequences, around a fifth seen once. Sample time point: newly diagnosed GD, antithyroid drugs for less than 3 months. RNA isolated from PBMCs was used to make the TCR library. In this sample, this clonotype turned up many times. This sample also appeared in a second study, on T cells in Graves' hyperthyroidism and ophthalmopathy.

Sequencing was performed on peripheral blood mononuclear cells (PBMCs), taken at new diagnosis, from a patient treated with antithyroid drugs. This sequence originates from a woman under 40 with Graves disease. The V gene is TRBV5-4, the J gene TRBJ2-3; 10 bases map to TRBD2. The CDR3 nucleotides are TGTGCCAGCAGCACCGGAGGGACTAGCGTCGCGCAGTATTTT. The encoded protein is CASSTGGTSVAQYF.